The 30 T cell receptor beta chains reported below all come from one sample, sequenced in a study of T-cell memory formation after mild COVID-19. TCRdb ran MiXCR on the 5' RACE reads and lists one entry per CDR3 protein. The table records 400,000 to 550,000 distinct CDR3 sequences, 20% to 25% of them present only once. Sequenced: PBMCs or a T cell subset sorted from them (not recorded which). These receptors originate from an adult woman who had mild COVID-19 (a few samples of this study predate the infection). Cell type and time point are not known.

This clonotype was seen a few times. J is TRBJ2-7 and V is TRBV30; D call uncertain. Trimming took off 2 bases at V and 5 bases at J, with 10 bases between the two ends. CDR1 and CDR2 from the germline V gene are GTSNPN and SVGIG (reference sequence). The CDR3 contains 12 residues. The CDR3 loop is CAWSIRLHEQYF. In DNA form, the CDR3 reads TGTGCCTGGAGTATCCGGCTCCACGAGCAGTACTTC.

The chain recombines TRBV10-3 with TRBJ1-1; maybe TRBD1 (5 bases). Germline assignment: CDR1 ENHRY and CDR2 SYGVKD. V shed 3 bases and J shed 0 bases, with 11 bases lying between them. The CDR3 has 15 residues. CDR3 nucleotide sequence: TGTGCCATCAGTGATGGGGGACGGATGAACACTGAAGCTTTCTTT. It yields the protein CAISDGGRMNTEAFF.

This chain connects TRBV4-3 to TRBJ2-5; the match to TRBD2 covers 7 bases. The CDR3 has 15 amino acids. The junction had 2 bases not matched to a gene; V was cut back by 0 bases and J by 1 base. Looked up from germline, CDR1 is LGHNA and CDR2 is YSLEER. The CDR3 here is CASSQDGRAQETQYF. In DNA form, the CDR3 reads TGCGCCAGCAGCCAAGATGGGAGGGCCCAAGAGACCCAGTACTTC.

This clonotype occurred a few times. This sequence joins TRBV7-9 and TRBJ2-1; D gene uncertain. Germline V gene data show CDR1 as SEHNR and CDR2 as FQNEAQ (reference sequence). This CDR3 has 12 amino acids. The V end lost 3 bases, the J end lost 8 bases, and 8 bases lay between the germline ends. In nucleotides, the CDR3 is TGTGCCAGCAGCTTCACGGGCGATGAGCAGTTCTTC. Its translation is CASSFTGDEQFF. Looking up the rest from reference TRBV7-9 and TRBJ2-1 gives the full variable domain: DTGVSQNPRHKITKRGQNVTFRCDPISEHNRLYWYRQTLGQGPEFLTYFQNEAQLEKSRLLSDRFSAERPKGSFSTLEIQRTEQGDSAMYLCASSFTGDEQFFGPGTRLTVL.

In this sample, this clonotype turned up a few times. The gene calls are TRBV7-9 and TRBJ2-7; weak D call: TRBD1 (5 bases). The length of the CDR3 is 14 residues. Trimming shortened V by 1 base and J by 7 bases, and 14 bases separated the two germline ends. Germline lookup yields CDR1 SEHNR and CDR2 FQNEAQ (reference sequence). The DNA for the CDR3 is TGTGCCAGCAGCTTAGGAGACAGTGCCTCGGAGCAGTACTTC. Its protein is CASSLGDSASEQYF.

The chain employs TRBV4-1 and TRBJ1-3; TRBD1 is a possible D gene (6 bases). The CDR3 has 15 residues. Trimming pared 0 bases from V and 4 bases from J, leaving 10 bases between. Germline V gene sequence: CDR1 MGHRA, CDR2 YSYEKL. This CDR3 is CASSQDTQGGNTIYF. The CDR3 DNA sequence: TGCGCCAGCAGCCAAGATACACAGGGAGGAAACACCATATATTTT.

The chain employs TRBV6-6 and TRBJ2-7; D may be TRBD1 or TRBD2 (5 bases each). Germline V CDR1 and CDR2: MNHNY, SVGAGI (reference sequence). The CDR3 totals 17 residues. V lost 8 bases and J 2 bases, leaving 25 bases between the germline ends. For the CDR3, the DNA is TGTGCCAGCGTATCAGTTCTCCCCCGGGACGGCACCTACGAGCAGTACTTC. Translated, it gives CASVSVLPRDGTYEQYF.

The chain recombines TRBV28 with TRBJ2-1, with a tentative D call TRBD2 (6 bases). CDR1 and CDR2 (germline): MDHEN, SYDVKM. There are 13 residues in the CDR3. V lost 5 bases and J 4 bases, leaving 9 bases between the germline ends. CDR3 loop: CASSPGVYNEQFF. The DNA for the CDR3 is TGTGCCAGCAGTCCGGGGGTTTACAATGAGCAGTTCTTC.

This clonotype has at least ten counts. V is TRBV5-1 and J is TRBJ2-2; D not resolved. Trimming removed 5 bases at V and 2 bases at J, with 10 bases between. Germline loops: CDR1 SGHRS, CDR2 YFSETQ. There are 14 residues in the CDR3. As DNA, the CDR3 is TGCGCCAGCAGGTTAGCTACAAACACCGGGGAGCTGTTTTTT. The encoded protein is CASRLATNTGELFF.

The chain links TRBV5-1 to TRBJ2-5; the D gene is possibly TRBD1 (5 bases). The CDR3 contains 15 residues. V lost 5 bases, J lost 2 bases, and 16 bases lay in between. The germline V gene encodes CDR1 SGHRS and CDR2 YFSETQ. CDR3 region: CASSPAGPLQETQYF. The DNA of the CDR3 is TGCGCCAGCAGTCCAGCAGGGCCTCTACAAGAGACCCAGTACTTC.

The chain has TRBV29-1 and TRBJ2-7; 9 nucleotides match TRBD2. CDR1 and CDR2 from the germline V gene are SQVTM and ANQGSEA. V shed 1 base, J shed 2 bases, and the junction held 18 bases outside the gene matches. This CDR3 region has 19 residues. The CDR3 DNA sequence: TGCAGCGTTGAAGGTTTTTCGGTAGCGGGGGTAATGAGAACCTACGAGCAGTACTTC. Translated: CSVEGFSVAGVMRTYEQYF.

This clonotype was detected only a few times. The chain carries TRBV5-1 and TRBJ1-1; D gene uncertain. In germline, CDR1 is SGHRS, CDR2 YFSETQ. CDR3 length equals 14 residues. V lost 1 base and J lost 2, with 9 bases in between. Here the CDR3 reads CASSLTVPNTEAFF. The CDR3 bases are TGCGCCAGCAGCTTGACAGTCCCCAACACTGAAGCTTTCTTT.

Ten or more counts support this clonotype. CDR3 sequence: CASSVRAGELFF. The DNA for the CDR3 is TGTGCCAGCAGCGTAAGGGCCGGGGAGCTGTTTTTT. The rearrangement uses TRBV6-5 and TRBJ2-2; D is undetermined. From germline, CDR1 is MNHEY and CDR2 SVGAGI. Trimming stripped 6 bases from V and 6 bases from J, with 8 bases between. This CDR3 region has 12 residues.

This clonotype was recorded a few times. The V and J genes are TRBV19 and TRBJ2-3; D ambiguous. With 9 bases removed from V and 2 bases from J, the gap between germline ends came to 12 bases. Germline assignment: CDR1 LNHDA and CDR2 SQIVND (reference sequence). The CDR3 totals 13 residues. The CDR3 DNA reads TGTGCCAGCACGACCCGAACCACAGATACGCAGTATTTT. Translated, it gives CASTTRTTDTQYF.

This clonotype has ten or more counts. The V gene is TRBV7-2, the J gene TRBJ1-6; D perhaps matches TRBD1 (5 bases). Deletions cut 1 base from V and 2 bases from J, with 6 bases between. Germline V gives CDR1 SGHTA, CDR2 FQGNSA. The CDR3 has 15 amino acids. The CDR3 spells CASSLDRTYNSPLHF. The DNA for the CDR3 is TGTGCCAGCAGCTTAGACAGGACCTATAATTCACCCCTCCACTTT.

This clonotype was seen more than once but under ten times. The chain recombines TRBV7-9 with TRBJ2-1, with D unclear. Trimming took 3 bases from V and 8 from J, leaving 14 bases between them. Looked up from germline, CDR1 is SEHNR and CDR2 is FQNEAQ (reference sequence). The CDR3 is 14 residues long. The CDR3 DNA sequence: TGTGCCAGCAGCTTCGCCGGGCCCTGGGATGAGCAGTTCTTC. Amino acid sequence: CASSFAGPWDEQFF. The whole variable domain, filled in from reference TRBV7-9 and TRBJ2-1, reads DTGVSQNPRHKITKRGQNVTFRCDPISEHNRLYWYRQTLGQGPEFLTYFQNEAQLEKSRLLSDRFSAERPKGSFSTLEIQRTEQGDSAMYLCASSFAGPWDEQFFGPGTRLTVL.

This clonotype was seen repeatedly, ten times or more. The chain links TRBV5-1 to TRBJ2-7; 8 bases agree with TRBD1. The CDR3 loop spans 12 amino acids. The germline gives CDR1 SGHRS, CDR2 YFSETQ. J gave up 6 bases and V 4 bases, and 3 bases lay outside the gene matches. The CDR3 region has the DNA TGCGCCAGCAGCGGAGACAGGGGCGAGCAGTACTTC. It yields the protein CASSGDRGEQYF.

This clonotype came up many times. V and J are TRBV25-1 and TRBJ2-1, with D hard to call. The V end was cut by 2 bases, the J end by 5 bases, with 10 bases between. Germline-derived CDR1 and CDR2 are MGHDK and SYGVNS. The CDR3 totals 14 residues. The CDR3 reads CASSEGSDNNEQFF. The CDR3 region has the DNA TGTGCCAGCAGTGAAGGTTCAGATAACAATGAGCAGTTCTTC.

The DNA for the CDR3 is TGCGCCAGCTACCGGGACCCGGAGCGGGGGAACTACAATGAGCAGTTCTTC. Protein product: CASYRDPERGNYNEQFF. The chain joins TRBV5-1 to TRBJ2-1; 8 nucleotides align to TRBD2. The CDR3 extends over 17 amino acids. V was pared by 7 bases and J by 3 bases, with 15 bases of the junction left unmatched. The germline gives CDR1 SGHRS, CDR2 YFSETQ.

This chain joins TRBV29-1 and TRBJ1-5, with D perhaps matching TRBD1 (5 bases). Per germline, CDR1 SQVTM and CDR2 ANQGSEA. CDR3 length equals 13 residues. V lost 4 bases and J lost 0, with 7 bases in between. The chain's CDR3 is CSVGQYSNQPQHF. CDR3 coding DNA: TGCAGCGTTGGACAGTATAGCAATCAGCCCCAGCATTTT.

This clonotype was picked up a small number of times. This chain links TRBV4-1 with TRBJ2-7; 8 bases are a match to TRBD2. The V and J ends lost 0 bases and 4 bases, in that order; junction bases with no gene match: 11. In germline, CDR1 is MGHRA, CDR2 YSYEKL. The CDR3 runs to 17 residues. The CDR3 sequence is CASSQDLQRGSFYEQYF. CDR3 nucleotides: TGCGCCAGCAGCCAAGATTTACAGCGGGGGAGTTTTTACGAGCAGTACTTC.

The V and J genes are TRBV9 and TRBJ2-5, with a possible D match to TRBD2 (5 bases). This CDR3 has 13 amino acids. The germline V gene has CDR1 SGDLS and CDR2 YYNGEE. V lost 3 bases and J 2 bases, leaving 8 bases between the germline ends. CDR3 nucleotides: TGTGCCAGCAGCGCCGGGATACAAGAGACCCAGTACTTC. Encoded protein: CASSAGIQETQYF.

This chain links TRBV6-5 with TRBJ1-1; TRBD1 matches 10 bases. The CDR3 loop spans 13 amino acids. The trim removed 6 bases at V and 9 bases at J, leaving 7 bases unmatched. The V gene's germline CDR1 is MNHEY and CDR2 SVGAGI. The chain's CDR3 is CASSQDRGIKAFF. The CDR3 DNA sequence: TGTGCCAGCAGCCAGGACAGGGGGATTAAAGCTTTCTTT.

This clonotype was counted ten times or more. The chain employs TRBV4-1 and TRBJ1-5; 8 bases line up with TRBD1. Germline V lookup: CDR1 MGHRA, CDR2 YSYEKL. The V segment lost 3 bases and the J segment 4 bases; nucleotides outside the gene matches: 8. The CDR3 extends over 16 amino acids. The CDR3 DNA sequence: TGCGCCAGCAGCCACCAAGGACAGGGAAGTAATCAGCCCCAGCATTTT. This sequence encodes CASSHQGQGSNQPQHF.

V usage is TRBV24-1 and J usage is TRBJ1-2; D ambiguous. V was trimmed by 4 bases and J by 3 bases, leaving 8 bases between them. The CDR3 runs 13 residues. The germline V gene encodes CDR1 KGHDR and CDR2 SFDVKD. The CDR3 spells CATSEDTYYGYTF. Written as DNA, the CDR3 is TGTGCCACCAGTGAAGACACATACTATGGCTACACCTTC.

The chain links TRBV2 to TRBJ1-5, with TRBD1 identical over 10 bases. The CDR3 length is 16 residues. Trimming removed 6 bases from V and 2 bases from J; junction bases left unmatched: 7. The germline gives CDR1 SNHLY, CDR2 FYNNEI. The CDR3 loop is CASRLDRGPRNQPQHF. The CDR3 nucleotides are TGTGCCAGCAGGTTAGACAGGGGGCCGCGCAATCAGCCCCAGCATTTT.

This rearrangement joins TRBV6-5 to TRBJ1-1; no reliable D call. Germline V gene sequence: CDR1 MNHEY, CDR2 SVGAGI. The CDR3 length is 12 residues. V lost 4 bases, J lost 11 bases, and 14 bases lay in between. The CDR3 protein is CASSSPLLEAFF. The CDR3 DNA is TGTGCCAGCAGTTCGCCGCTCTTAGAGGCTTTCTTT.

DNA for the CDR3: TGTGCCAGCAGCGTAGGTGGCAGCCTCAATGAAAAACTGTTTTTT. Translation: CASSVGGSLNEKLFF. The chain couples TRBV9 to TRBJ1-4; D is undetermined. The V end was cut by 0 bases, the J end by 5 bases, with 11 bases between. The CDR3 contains 15 residues. CDR1 SGDLS and CDR2 YYNGEE come from the germline V gene.

The chain links TRBV20-1 to TRBJ2-2; 7 positions match TRBD2. CDR3 size: 16 residues. Germline V gives CDR1 DFQATT, CDR2 SNEGSKA (reference sequence). J lost 2 bases, V lost 0 bases, and 6 bases had no gene match. CDR3: CSARESGRGNTGELFF. The CDR3 DNA follows: TGCAGTGCTAGAGAGTCAGGGAGGGGTAACACCGGGGAGCTGTTTTTT.

In this sample, this clonotype turned up a few times. This rearrangement joins TRBV4-1 to TRBJ2-7, with 10 bases that match TRBD1. V lost 1 base, J lost 4 bases, and 10 bases stayed unmatched. Germline-derived CDR1 and CDR2 are MGHRA and YSYEKL. The CDR3 has 17 residues. The CDR3 loop is CASSQVGAGQGLYEQYF. CDR3 bases: TGCGCCAGCAGCCAAGTGGGGGCGGGACAGGGGCTTTACGAGCAGTACTTC.